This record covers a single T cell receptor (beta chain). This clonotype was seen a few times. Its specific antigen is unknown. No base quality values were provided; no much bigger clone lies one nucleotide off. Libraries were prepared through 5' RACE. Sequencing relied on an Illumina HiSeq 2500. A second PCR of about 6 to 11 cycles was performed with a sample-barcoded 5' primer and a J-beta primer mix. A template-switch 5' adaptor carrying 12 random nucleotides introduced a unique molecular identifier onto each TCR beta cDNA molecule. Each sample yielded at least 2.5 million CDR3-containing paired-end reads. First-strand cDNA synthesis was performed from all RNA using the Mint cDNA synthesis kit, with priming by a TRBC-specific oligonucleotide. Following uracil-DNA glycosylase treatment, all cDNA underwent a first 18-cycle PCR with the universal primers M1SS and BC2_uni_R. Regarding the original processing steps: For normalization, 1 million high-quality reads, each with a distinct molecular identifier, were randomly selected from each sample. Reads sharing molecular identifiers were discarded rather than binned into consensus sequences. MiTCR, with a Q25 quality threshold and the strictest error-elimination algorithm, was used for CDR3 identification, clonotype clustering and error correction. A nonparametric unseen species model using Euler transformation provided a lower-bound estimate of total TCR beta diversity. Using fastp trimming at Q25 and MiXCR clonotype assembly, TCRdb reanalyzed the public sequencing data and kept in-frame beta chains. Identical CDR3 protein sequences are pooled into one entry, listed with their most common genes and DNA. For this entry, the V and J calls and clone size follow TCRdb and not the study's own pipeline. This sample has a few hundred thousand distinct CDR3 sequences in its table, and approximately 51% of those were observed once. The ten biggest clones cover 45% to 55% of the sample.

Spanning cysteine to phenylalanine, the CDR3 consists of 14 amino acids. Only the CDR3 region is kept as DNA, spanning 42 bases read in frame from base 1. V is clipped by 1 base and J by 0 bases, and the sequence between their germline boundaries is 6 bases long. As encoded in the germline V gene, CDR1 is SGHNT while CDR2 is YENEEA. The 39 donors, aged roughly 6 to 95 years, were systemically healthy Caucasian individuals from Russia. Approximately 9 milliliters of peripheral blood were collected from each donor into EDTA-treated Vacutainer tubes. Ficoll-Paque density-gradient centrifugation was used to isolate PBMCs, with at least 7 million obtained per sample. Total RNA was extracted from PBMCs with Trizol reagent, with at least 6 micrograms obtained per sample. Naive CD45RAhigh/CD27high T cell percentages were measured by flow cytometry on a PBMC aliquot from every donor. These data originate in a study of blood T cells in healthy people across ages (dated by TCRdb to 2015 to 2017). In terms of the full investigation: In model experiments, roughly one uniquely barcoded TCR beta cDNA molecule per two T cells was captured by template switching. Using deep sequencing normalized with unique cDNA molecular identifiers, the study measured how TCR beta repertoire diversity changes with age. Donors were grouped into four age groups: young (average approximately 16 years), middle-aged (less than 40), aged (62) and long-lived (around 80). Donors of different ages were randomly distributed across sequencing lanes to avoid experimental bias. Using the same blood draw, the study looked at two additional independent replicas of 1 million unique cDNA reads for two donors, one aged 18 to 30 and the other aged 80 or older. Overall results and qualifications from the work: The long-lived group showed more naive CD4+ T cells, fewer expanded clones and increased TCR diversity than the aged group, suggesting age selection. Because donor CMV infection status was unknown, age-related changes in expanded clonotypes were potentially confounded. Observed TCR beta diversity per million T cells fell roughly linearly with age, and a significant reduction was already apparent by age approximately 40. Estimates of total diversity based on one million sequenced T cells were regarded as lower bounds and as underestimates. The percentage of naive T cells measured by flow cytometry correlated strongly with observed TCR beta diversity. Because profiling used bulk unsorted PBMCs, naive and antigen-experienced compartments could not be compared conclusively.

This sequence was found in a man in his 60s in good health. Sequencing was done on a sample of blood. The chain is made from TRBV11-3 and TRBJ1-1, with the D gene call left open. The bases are TGTGCCAGCAGCTTAGGGCCCCTGAACACTGAAGCTTTCTTT. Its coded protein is CASSLGPLNTEAFF.